This section outlines one T cell receptor (beta chain) sequence together with its context. The protocol was immunoSEQ multiplex PCR, while the TCRdb copy is restricted to in-frame clones and leaves out a portion. This table holds around 130,000 clones, around nine tenths found once. This sample is drawn from a study of control samples from healthy donors and cancer patients. This CDR3 has 15 residues. CDR1 and CDR2 (germline): SGHNT, YENEEA. V was pared by 5 bases and J by 1 base, with 8 bases of the junction left unmatched. V usage is TRBV11-3 and J usage is TRBJ2-7; TRBD1 matches at 7 bases. The sample consisted of blood. This sequence was found in a man aged 30 to 45 in good health. In DNA, the CDR3 is TGTGCCAGCAGCCCTGCCGGGACAGTATCCTACGAGCAGTACTTC. Its translation: CASSPAGTVSYEQYF.